Reported below is one T cell receptor (beta chain). Its antigen remains unidentified. This same CDR3 is encoded by further DNA sequences in the sample. Splitting of CD4+ cells produced CD45RA+ naive and CD45RA-negative memory subsets. This entry comes from a study of shared clonotypes between healthy human individuals. General study results and limits: Researchers sampled blood only, noting tissue repertoires likely differ.

This CDR3 spans 12 amino acids. Germline V gene data show CDR1 as GTSNPN and CDR2 as SVGIG (reference sequence). V was shortened by 2 bases and J by 0 bases, with 5 bases between the two germline ends. Measured with immunoSEQ multiplex PCR; TCRdb has only the in-frame clones, and not every one. This table holds about 610,000 clones, more than 95% found once. The source is a woman younger than 45 in good health. Sequenced: naive CD4+ T cells sorted from blood. Noted subset: CD45RA+ positively selected. The chain employs TRBV30 and TRBJ2-7; D uncertain. The CDR3 sequence is CAWSTVSYEQYF. CDR3 DNA sequence: TGTGCCTGGAGTACCGTCTCCTACGAGCAGTACTTC.